What follows describes a single TCR beta chain. The entry originates in a study of cytomegalovirus exposure and HLA in healthy donors. The germline gives CDR1 GTSNPN, CDR2 SVGIG (reference sequence). The CDR3 consists of 16 residues. V was pared by 2 bases and J by 2 bases, with 9 bases of the junction left unmatched. Researchers ran the PCR with 60 Vbeta and 13 Jbeta primers. Clones were read by immunoSEQ multiplex PCR, and TCRdb kept only the in-frame ones, dropping some. The repertoire holds approximately 150,000 clones, with more than 75% as singletons. Sequences were obtained from PBMCs. The rearrangement joins TRBV30 to TRBJ1-3; 7 bases line up with TRBD1. The TCR originated in a young woman in good health and CMV-seropositive. CDR3 in amino acids: CAWSTQGGLTGNTIYF. The CDR3 DNA sequence: TGTGCCTGGAGTACGCAGGGGGGATTAACTGGAAACACCATATATTTT.